A selection of T cell receptor beta chains follows, all from one sample in a study of CD8 T cells in ankylosing spondylitis. TCRdb reprocessed the 5' RACE reads with MiXCR, giving one entry per CDR3 protein. The table lists some 39,000 distinct CDR3 sequences, 11% of them singletons. Sequencing was carried out using synovial fluid, either unsorted or a sorted T cell fraction (not recorded which). These receptor sequences come from a male donor with ankylosing spondylitis. Both conserved end residues are part of each CDR3. The D gene is left open where the match is weak. Expanded clones are given a class, and other clones once, few, many or no size at all.

TRBV9,.,few,TRBJ2-5,TGTGCCAGCAGCGTAGACTATACCGGGGGAGAGACCCAGTACTTC,CASSVDYTGGETQYF
TRBV6-1,.,many,TRBJ1-6,TGTGCCAGCAGTGAGACAGTGACTAATTCACCCCTCCACTTT,CASSETVTNSPLHF
TRBV5-1,.,many,TRBJ2-1,TGCGCCAGCGGGGTGGGAGGAGCGGACAATGAGCAGTTCTTC,CASGVGGADNEQFF
TRBV6-1,.,few,TRBJ2-7,TGTGCCAGCAGTGACGAGAGAATTTTTAGTTACGAGCAGTACTTC,CASSDERIFSYEQYF
TRBV28,.,.,TRBJ2-7,TGTGCCAGCAGTTCATGGTCCAGCTCCTACGAGCAGTACTTC,CASSSWSSSYEQYF
TRBV9,TRBD2,.,TRBJ2-3,TGTGCCAGCAGCGTAGGGATAGCGGGAGGTGCAGATACGCAGTATTTT,CASSVGIAGGADTQYF
TRBV15,.,many,TRBJ1-5,TGTGCCACCAGCAATGGGGGACAGCCCCAGCATTTT,CATSNGGQPQHF
TRBV12-3/TRBV12-4,.,many,TRBJ1-1,TGTGCCAGCAGTTTCGGGGCTGGGACTGAAGCTTTCTTT,CASSFGAGTEAFF
TRBV5-1,.,many,TRBJ1-1,TGCGCCAGCAGCTTGGCCTCAGCGAACACTGAAGCTTTCTTT,CASSLASANTEAFF
TRBV6-2/TRBV6-3,.,.,TRBJ2-7,TGTGCCAGCAGTTACGGAAGTCAGTCTACCTACGAGCAGTACTTC,CASSYGSQSTYEQYF
TRBV5-1,.,.,TRBJ1-1,TGCGCCAGCAGGGGCTCCCGGGGTGAAGCTTTCTTT,CASRGSRGEAFF
TRBV28,.,many,TRBJ2-4,TGTGCCAGCAGTTTTAGGTCGGACAGCAAAAACATTCAGTACTTC,CASSFRSDSKNIQYF
TRBV19,.,few,TRBJ2-1,TGTGCCAGTAGCTACTCAAGGGGTACAGCTTACAATGAGCAGTTCTTC,CASSYSRGTAYNEQFF
TRBV12-3/TRBV12-4,.,.,TRBJ2-7,TGTGCCAGCAGTTTCCGCAGGGGCAGGGCGGGTGAGCAGTACTTC,CASSFRRGRAGEQYF
TRBV20-1,.,many,TRBJ2-1,TGCAGTGCAGGGCCCCTCGTCGAGCAGTTCTTC,CSAGPLVEQFF
TRBV9,.,many,TRBJ2-3,TGTGCCAGCAGCGCGGGACTCTATAGCACAGATACGCAGTATTTT,CASSAGLYSTDTQYF
TRBV15,TRBD2,.,TRBJ2-1,TGTGCCACCAGCATTCGACTAGCGGGTAATTACAATGAGCAGTTCTTC,CATSIRLAGNYNEQFF
TRBV3-1,.,.,TRBJ1-2,TGTGCCAGCAGCCAAGCGAGCCTCGTCTATGGCTACACCTTC,CASSQASLVYGYTF
TRBV29-1,.,few,TRBJ2-3,TGCAGCGTTTCGGTAGATACGCAGTATTTT,CSVSVDTQYF
TRBV12-3/TRBV12-4,TRBD2,few,TRBJ2-5,TGTGCCAGCAGTCCAACGGGACTAGCGGGTCCGTACCAAGAGACCCAGTACTTC,CASSPTGLAGPYQETQYF
TRBV3-1,.,many,TRBJ1-6,TGTGCCAGCAGCCAAGATCCGGGGACAAGAAATTCACCCCTCCACTTT,CASSQDPGTRNSPLHF
TRBV20-1,TRBD2,many,TRBJ2-3,TGCAGTGCTGAGCCGACTAGCGGAGACCAGTGGGATACGCAGTATTTT,CSAEPTSGDQWDTQYF
TRBV9,.,many,TRBJ2-5,TGTGCCAGCAGCGTAGATGGGGACATGACGTTCCAGACCCAGTACTTC,CASSVDGDMTFQTQYF
TRBV18,TRBD2,few,TRBJ2-5,TGTGCCAGCTCACCGACCACTAGCGGGAGTGTTGGCTGGGAGACCCAGTACTTC,CASSPTTSGSVGWETQYF
TRBV12-5,.,.,TRBJ2-5,TGTGCTAGTGGTTTGGAGGGGTGGGAGACCCAGTACTTC,CASGLEGWETQYF
TRBV4-2,.,many,TRBJ1-2,TGTGCCAGCAGCCAAGGTGCGACAGTTAGCCTGACGAACTATGGCTACACCTTC,CASSQGATVSLTNYGYTF
TRBV27,TRBD2,few,TRBJ2-2,TGTGCCAGCAGTTTATGGACTAGCGAAACGAACACCGGGGAGCTGTTTTTT,CASSLWTSETNTGELFF
TRBV28,.,.,TRBJ2-2,TGCGCCACCGGGAGGACAGGGAACACCGGGGAGCTGTTTTTT,CATGRTGNTGELFF
TRBV27,.,many,TRBJ1-4,TGTGCCAGCAGTTTACAGGGACCTAATGAAAAACTGTTTTTT,CASSLQGPNEKLFF
TRBV28,TRBD1,few,TRBJ1-6,TGTGCCAGCAGCGACGGTGGACAGGGACGAAATTCACCCCTCCACTTT,CASSDGGQGRNSPLHF
TRBV28,.,.,TRBJ2-2,TGTGCCAGCAGACGGGACGAGGGAGGCGGGGAGCTGTTTTTT,CASRRDEGGGELFF
TRBV5-1,.,.,TRBJ1-6,TGCGCCAGCAGCCCGCTGGGGGTGTCACCCCTCCACTTT,CASSPLGVSPLHF
TRBV7-3,.,.,TRBJ2-2,TGTGCCAGCAGCCTATCAGGGCAGGGCTACCTTAACACCGGGGAGCTGTTTTTT,CASSLSGQGYLNTGELFF
TRBV28,TRBD1,.,TRBJ2-5,TGTGCCAGCAGTCCTACCTTGACAGGGGGCGAAGAGACCCAGTACTTC,CASSPTLTGGEETQYF
TRBV28,.,.,TRBJ1-5,TGTGCCAGCGTCCCGTCAGGAACCAATCAGCCCCAGCATTTT,CASVPSGTNQPQHF
TRBV7-3,TRBD2,few,TRBJ2-1,TGTGCCAGCAGCTTACTAGCGGTAACCTACAATGAGCAGTTCTTC,CASSLLAVTYNEQFF
TRBV7-2,TRBD1,few,TRBJ1-2,TGTGCCAGCAGCTTAGTGAGCGGACAGGGACAGTATGGCTACACCTTC,CASSLVSGQGQYGYTF
TRBV7-9,TRBD2,.,TRBJ2-1,TGTGCCAGCAGCTTAACAACGGGAGGATACAATGAGCAGTTCTTC,CASSLTTGGYNEQFF
TRBV11-2,.,few,TRBJ2-7,TGTGCCAGCAGCTTAGGGTCAGGAACGAGCTCCTACGAGCAGTACTTC,CASSLGSGTSSYEQYF
TRBV15,TRBD2,.,TRBJ2-2,TGTGCCACCAGCAGTGGGGCTAGCGGCCTTAGGAGGGAGCTGTTTTTT,CATSSGASGLRRELFF
TRBV24-1,.,many,TRBJ2-3,TGTGCCACCAGTGATTTGAGTGATATGCCAGATACGCAGTATTTT,CATSDLSDMPDTQYF
TRBV12-3/TRBV12-4,.,many,TRBJ2-4,TGTGCCAGCACCCCGACTAGTTCTCTAGACCCCAAAAACATTCAGTACTTC,CASTPTSSLDPKNIQYF
TRBV5-5,TRBD2,many,TRBJ2-7,TGTGCCAGCAGCCCGGGACTAGCTACCTACGAGCAGTACTTC,CASSPGLATYEQYF
TRBV28,.,.,TRBJ1-1,TGTGCCAGCAAGCGGAACACTGAAGCTTTCTTT,CASKRNTEAFF
TRBV7-9,.,many,TRBJ2-1,TGTGCCGTCTCCTCTCCGCTTTACAATGAGCAGTTCTTC,CAVSSPLYNEQFF
TRBV28,TRBD2,.,TRBJ2-1,TGTGCCAGCAGCATTAGCGGGAGGGCCGACAATGAGCAGTTCTTC,CASSISGRADNEQFF
TRBV11-2,.,few,TRBJ2-7,TGTGCCAGCAGCTTAGCGGGAGTCTCTTTGAGCGAGCAGTACTTC,CASSLAGVSLSEQYF
TRBV29-1,.,many,TRBJ2-7,TGCAGCGTTGAAGAATCCGGGTACTACGAGCAGTACTTC,CSVEESGYYEQYF
TRBV5-1,TRBD2,few,TRBJ2-1,TGCGCCAGCAGCACCGGACTAGCGCCAGGAGGGGATGAGCAGTTCTTC,CASSTGLAPGGDEQFF
TRBV12-3/TRBV12-4,TRBD2,.,TRBJ2-1,TGTGCCAGCAGTGCCCTGGGACTAGCGGGATCGGATGAGCAGTTCTTC,CASSALGLAGSDEQFF
TRBV20-1,TRBD2,many,TRBJ2-3,TGCAGTGCTATTGATCTATACGGGGGGGAGTCCACAGATACGCAGTATTTT,CSAIDLYGGESTDTQYF
TRBV4-2,.,many,TRBJ2-2,TGTGCCAGCAGCCAAGGAGACCCCACCGGGGAGCTGTTTTTT,CASSQGDPTGELFF
TRBV9,.,few,TRBJ2-1,TGTGCCAGCAGCCGGGAGCCTTTCAATGAGCAGTTCTTC,CASSREPFNEQFF
TRBV5-1,.,.,TRBJ2-1,TGCGCCAGCAGCTTGGACAGGCACGGGGAGCAGTTCTTC,CASSLDRHGEQFF
TRBV7-3,.,few,TRBJ2-7,TGTGCCAGCAGCAAGTCGCCAGCCTCCTACGAGCAGTACTTC,CASSKSPASYEQYF
TRBV3-1,.,medium-sized,TRBJ2-1,TGTGCCAGCAGCCATGATCTTTTACAGGGACCCTACAATGAGCAGTTCTTC,CASSHDLLQGPYNEQFF
TRBV4-1,.,.,TRBJ1-1,TGCGCCAGCAGCAGGGAACAGGGAGTCGGTGAAGCTTTCTTT,CASSREQGVGEAFF